Each of the 27 T cell receptor beta chains below was sequenced from the same sample in a study of blood T cell repertoires in COVID-19. TCRdb's table, derived via immunoSEQ multiplex PCR, lists solely in-frame clones and lacks some. The sample lists over 300,000 clones, around nine tenths occurring once. The sample comprised PBMCs or T cells enriched from blood (not recorded which). The receptors were gathered from a woman aged 35 to 49 who had recovered from COVID-19.

This clone has only one observation. CDR3 in DNA: TGTGCCAGCACCACCTCGGGGGGATCACAAGAGACCCAGTACTTC. Its translation is CASTTSGGSQETQYF. This chain uses TRBV27 with TRBJ2-5, with 7 positions matching TRBD2. Germline-derived CDR1 and CDR2 are MNHEY and SMNVEV (reference sequence). This CDR3 has 15 residues. The ends lost 7 bases at V and 2 bases at J; junction bases unmatched: 10.

V and J are TRBV27 and TRBJ2-2; tentatively, D is TRBD1 (6 bases). The CDR3 runs to 20 residues. Germline values: CDR1 MNHEY, CDR2 SMNVEV (reference sequence). With 6 bases removed from V and 0 bases from J, the gap between germline ends came to 26 bases. CDR3 region: CASSLGQKLVSGANTGELFF. CDR3 sequence (DNA): TGTGCCAGCAGCTTAGGACAGAAACTAGTCAGCGGAGCGAACACCGGGGAGCTGTTTTTT.

The genes are TRBV6-5 and TRBJ2-1; 8 bases are a match to TRBD1. The length of the CDR3 is 14 residues. Germline loops: CDR1 MNHEY, CDR2 SVGAGI. V shed 6 bases and J 6 bases; nucleotides not matched to a gene: 7. The CDR3 DNA reads as TGTGCCAGCAGGTGGGACAGGCACTCCAATGAGCAGTTCTTC. As protein: CASRWDRHSNEQFF.

The V gene is TRBV7-9, the J gene TRBJ2-6; 7 bases are a match to TRBD1. Germline V CDR1 and CDR2: SEHNR, FQNEAQ (reference sequence). V trimming: 1 base; J trimming: 0 bases; junction bases outside the gene matches: 6. CDR3 length: 18 residues. The CDR3 region has the DNA TGTGCCAGCAGCTTAGAGGCAGGGGGAAACTCTGGGGCCAACGTCCTGACTTTC. It is translated as CASSLEAGGNSGANVLTF. Filled out from reference TRBV7-9 and TRBJ2-6, the complete variable domain reads DTGVSQNPRHKITKRGQNVTFRCDPISEHNRLYWYRQTLGQGPEFLTYFQNEAQLEKSRLLSDRFSAERPKGSFSTLEIQRTEQGDSAMYLCASSLEAGGNSGANVLTFGAGSRLTVL.

The chain has TRBV18 and TRBJ2-1, with a possible D match to TRBD2 (6 bases). This CDR3 is 16 amino acids long. Trimming removed 0 bases at V and 4 bases at J, with 13 bases between. CDR1 and CDR2 from the germline V gene are KGHSH and LQKENI. DNA of the CDR3: TGTGCCAGCTCACCACCCGGCGGGGACTGGTACAATGAGCAGTTCTTC. It yields the protein CASSPPGGDWYNEQFF.

The genes are TRBV28 and TRBJ1-1, with D unresolved. With 4 bases removed from V and 2 bases from J, the gap between germline ends came to 14 bases. The CDR3 has 15 residues. The V gene's germline CDR1 is MDHEN and CDR2 SYDVKM. The CDR3, as DNA: TGTGCCAGCAGTTCCACTGGGGAGGTCAACACTGAAGCTTTCTTT. It specifies CASSSTGEVNTEAFF.

CDR3 sequence reads: CASSPGTTYEQYF. The CDR3, as DNA: TGTGCCAGCAGCCCAGGGACTACCTACGAGCAGTACTTC. The V gene is TRBV5-4, the J gene TRBJ2-7, with 7 bases lining up with TRBD2. The CDR3 runs 13 residues. V shed 4 bases, J shed 2 bases, and the junction held 3 bases outside the gene matches. Germline V lookup: CDR1 SGHNT, CDR2 YYREEE (reference sequence).

The chain recombines TRBV19 with TRBJ1-2, with TRBD1 as a possible D gene (6 bases). Germline lookup yields CDR1 LNHDA and CDR2 SQIVND (reference sequence). V lost 6 bases and J lost 4, with 15 bases in between. The CDR3 consists of 14 residues. CDR3 sequence reads: CASSTQGSVYGYTF. CDR3 sequence (DNA): TGTGCCAGTAGCACACAGGGTTCCGTCTATGGCTACACCTTC.

V usage is TRBV6-5 and J usage is TRBJ1-5; D might be TRBD1 (6 bases). CDR3 length: 13 amino acids. Germline values: CDR1 MNHEY, CDR2 SVGAGI. Trimming took off 4 bases at V and 3 bases at J, with 7 bases between the two ends. CDR3: CASSSGDNQPQHF. In DNA, the CDR3 is TGTGCCAGCAGTTCAGGGGACAATCAGCCCCAGCATTTT.

J is TRBJ2-2 and V is TRBV5-4, with D possibly matching TRBD2 (5 bases). V lost 4 bases, J lost 2 bases, and 15 bases lay in between. This CDR3 comprises 16 residues. The V gene's germline CDR1 is SGHNT and CDR2 YYREEE (reference sequence). CDR3 nucleotide sequence: TGTGCCAGCAGCGCGACTATGGGTGGAAACACCGGGGAGCTGTTTTTT. The encoded protein is CASSATMGGNTGELFF.

The V call is TRBV28, the J call TRBJ1-6, with D possibly TRBD1 on 6 matching bases. V gave up 2 bases and J gave up 7 bases, with 12 bases separating them. Germline V lookup: CDR1 MDHEN, CDR2 SYDVKM. The CDR3 extends over 15 amino acids. For the CDR3, the DNA is TGTGCCAGCAGTTTACGTCGGGACATCAATTCACCCCTCCACTTT. It specifies CASSLRRDINSPLHF. The whole variable domain, filled in from reference TRBV28 and TRBJ1-6, reads DVKVTQSSRYLVKRTGEKVFLECVQDMDHENMFWYRQDPGLGLRLIYFSYDVKMKEKGDIPEGYSVSREKKERFSLILESASTNQTSMYLCASSLRRDINSPLHFGNGTRLTVT.

About this clone: One end of the junction is discordant with germline, which a read error may explain. This rearrangement joins TRBV7-7 to TRBJ2-1, with TRBD2 matching 7 bases. Germline CDR1 reads SSHAT; CDR2 reads FNYEAQ (reference sequence). The length of the CDR3 is 14 residues. CDR3 bases: TGTGCTAGCAGCCCCGCCGGGACGGGAGGTGAGCAGTTCTTC. Its protein is CASSPAGTGGEQFF.

The chain carries TRBV28 and TRBJ2-1; TRBD2 matches 14 bases. J gave up 10 bases and V 7 bases, and 6 bases lay outside the gene matches. This CDR3 region has 14 residues. The germline gives CDR1 MDHEN, CDR2 SYDVKM. CDR3 nucleotide sequence: TGTGCCAGCATAAAGGGACTAGCGGGAGCGGAGCAGTTCTTC. Its translation is CASIKGLAGAEQFF.

The chain couples TRBV6-5 to TRBJ1-5, with 9 bases aligning to TRBD1. V lost 6 bases and J lost 3; bases outside the gene matches: 6. The CDR3 is made up of 15 amino acids. The germline V gene has CDR1 MNHEY and CDR2 SVGAGI. The CDR3 reads CASSTGQGFNQPQHF. CDR3 DNA: TGTGCCAGCAGCACGGGACAGGGTTTCAATCAGCCCCAGCATTTT.

CDR3 DNA: TGCAGCGTGGACTATAACTACGAGCAGTACTTC. It is translated as CSVDYNYEQYF. V is TRBV29-1 and J is TRBJ2-7; tentatively, D is TRBD2 (6 bases). The CDR3 contains 11 residues. Trimming stripped 6 bases from V and 3 bases from J, with 9 bases between. Germline V gives CDR1 SQVTM, CDR2 ANQGSEA.

The chain employs TRBV7-9 and TRBJ1-1; tentatively, D is TRBD1 (5 bases). CDR3 length: 12 residues. V lost 6 bases, J lost 1 base, and 6 bases lay in between. Per the germline V gene, CDR1 is SEHNR and CDR2 is FQNEAQ (reference sequence). For the CDR3, the DNA is TGTGCCAGCAGACAGGAGAACACTGAAGCTTTCTTT. Its translation: CASRQENTEAFF.

This clone has just one count. The chain is built from TRBV27 and TRBJ2-1; the match to TRBD1 covers 10 bases. There are 15 residues in the CDR3. The germline CDR1 and CDR2 sequences are MNHEY and SMNVEV (reference sequence). With V trimmed by 5 bases and J by 7 bases, 8 bases remained unmatched. Here the CDR3 reads CASSHRTGGGNEQFF. CDR3 nucleotides: TGTGCCAGCAGTCATAGGACAGGGGGGGGTAATGAGCAGTTCTTC.

The chain links TRBV18 to TRBJ2-7; the match to TRBD2 covers 12 bases. V shed 3 bases, J shed 4 bases, and the junction held 4 bases outside the gene matches. The germline CDR1 and CDR2 sequences are KGHSH and LQKENI. The CDR3 spans 15 residues. This chain's CDR3 is CASSPTSGGSYEQYF. The CDR3 DNA is TGTGCCAGCTCACCGACTAGCGGGGGTTCTTACGAGCAGTACTTC.

V is TRBV18 and J is TRBJ2-1; 13 nucleotides match TRBD2. V trimming: 2 bases; J trimming: 9 bases; junction bases outside the gene matches: 7. CDR1 and CDR2 (germline): KGHSH, LQKENI. This CDR3 has 16 residues. This chain's CDR3 is CASSPRLAGGAPEQFF. As DNA, the CDR3 is TGTGCCAGCTCACCAAGACTAGCGGGAGGAGCACCTGAGCAGTTCTTC.

The V gene is TRBV30, the J gene TRBJ2-7; D perhaps matches TRBD2 (6 bases). The CDR3 is made up of 11 amino acids. Germline V CDR1 and CDR2: GTSNPN, SVGIG (reference sequence). Between the trimmed V and J ends, which lost 2 bases and 5 bases, there was a span of 7 bases. The CDR3 nucleotides are TGTGCCTGGAGTCGCGGGGACGAGCAGTACTTC. Translated, it gives CAWSRGDEQYF.

The gene calls are TRBV11-1 and TRBJ1-4; maybe TRBD1 (5 bases). The CDR3 runs 13 residues. Germline V gene lookup returns CDR1 SGHAT and CDR2 FQDESV (reference sequence). V was cut by 2 bases and J by 11 bases, with 12 bases left in between. DNA for the CDR3: TGTGCCAGCAGCTTATCTGAGGAGGGGAAACTGTTTTTT. Encoded protein: CASSLSEEGKLFF.

This chain uses TRBV30 with TRBJ2-1; 8 bases line up with TRBD2. The germline gives CDR1 GTSNPN, CDR2 SVGIG (reference sequence). This CDR3 is 13 amino acids long. The V and J ends lost 3 bases and 7 bases, in that order; junction bases with no gene match: 5. In DNA form, the CDR3 reads TGTGCCTGGAGCAGCGGGAGCCAGAATGAGCAGTTCTTC. It codes for CAWSSGSQNEQFF.

The CDR3: CASSLTGGGAHEQYF. CDR3 bases: TGTGCCAGCAGTTTAACGGGCGGGGGGGCCCACGAGCAGTACTTC. The V call is TRBV27, the J call TRBJ2-7; 9 nucleotides match TRBD2. Germline CDR1 MNHEY, CDR2 SMNVEV (reference sequence). V lost 2 bases, J lost 5 bases, and 7 bases stayed unmatched. CDR3 length equals 15 residues.

The V call is TRBV12-3 or TRBV12-4, the J call TRBJ2-7; D may be TRBD2 (6 bases). The length of the CDR3 is 13 residues. V shed 5 bases and J shed 9 bases, with 17 bases lying between them. The CDR3 protein is CASSKEGLPGQYF. CDR3 DNA: TGTGCCAGCAGTAAAGAGGGACTTCCGGGGCAGTACTTC.

The V call is TRBV27, the J call TRBJ2-7, with TRBD1 matching 11 bases. CDR3 length: 15 amino acids. The V segment lost 4 bases and the J segment 4 bases; nucleotides outside the gene matches: 6. Per germline, CDR1 MNHEY and CDR2 SMNVEV (reference sequence). The CDR3 spells CASSSYRDRGYEQYF. The CDR3 DNA reads TGTGCCAGCAGTTCCTACCGGGACAGGGGGTACGAGCAGTACTTC.

This clone showed up just once. J is TRBJ1-2 and V is TRBV5-4, with 8 bases that match TRBD1. CDR1 is SGHNT, CDR2 YYREEE, per germline (reference sequence). The trim removed 3 bases at V and 7 bases at J, leaving 8 bases unmatched. This CDR3 has 14 amino acids. CDR3 nucleotide sequence: TGTGCCAGCAGCTGGAGTACAGGGGGAGGTGGCTACACCTTC. The encoded protein is CASSWSTGGGGYTF.

This sequence joins TRBV7-9 and TRBJ1-2, with 8 bases matching TRBD1. Per germline, CDR1 SEHNR and CDR2 FQNEAQ (reference sequence). The CDR3 length is 16 residues. Trimming took 4 bases from V and 7 from J; bases not matched to a gene: 14. This CDR3 is CASSSHKETGEPGYTF. The CDR3 coding sequence is TGTGCCAGCAGCTCACACAAGGAGACAGGGGAGCCTGGCTACACCTTC.